Listed below are T cell receptor beta chains from one sample, sequenced in a study of T cell responses to AZD1222 COVID-19 vaccine. TCRdb's table, derived via immunoSEQ multiplex PCR, lists solely in-frame clones and lacks some. The sample contains 95,000 to 110,000 clones, less than 95% of which appear only once. The material was peripheral blood, obtained on day 0 of AZD1222 vaccination. The receptors derive from an adult in good health. The CDR3 runs from the conserved cysteine through the conserved F or W. D genes are given only for firm matches. The listing skips clone size in some rows; elsewhere it reads once, few, many or a size class.

CDR3 length	V gene	clone size	J gene	D gene	CDR3 DNA	CDR3 protein
14	TRBV7-6	.	TRBJ1-4	TRBD1	TGTGCCAGCAGCACAGACAGGGGTGAGGAAAAACTGTTTTTT	CASSTDRGEEKLFF
15	TRBV11-2	.	TRBJ2-1	.	TGTGCCAGCAGAGAGACAGGAAGCTCCTACAATGAGCAGTTCTTC	CASRETGSSYNEQFF
13	TRBV29-1	.	TRBJ1-1	.	TGCAGCGTTGAGGTTGGGGGGAACACTGAAGCTTTCTTT	CSVEVGGNTEAFF
15	TRBV19	.	TRBJ1-5	.	TGTGCCAGTACCCACAACAGGGTAAGCAATCAGCCCCAGCATTTT	CASTHNRVSNQPQHF
12	TRBV30	.	TRBJ2-7	.	TGTGCCTCCGAACGGGACTCCTACGAGCAGTACTTC	CASERDSYEQYF
16	TRBV19	.	TRBJ2-3	TRBD2	TGTGCCAGTAGTCCCTCAGCGGGGACTAGCACAGATACGCAGTATTTT	CASSPSAGTSTDTQYF
17	TRBV4-1	.	TRBJ2-2	TRBD1	TGCGCCAGCAGCCACCTAACAGGGGGCATCGGGACCGGGGAGCTGTTTTTT	CASSHLTGGIGTGELFF
12	TRBV7-9	few	TRBJ2-5	.	TGTGCCAGCAGCCAAGAACAAGAGACCCAGTACTTC	CASSQEQETQYF
13	TRBV6-5	few	TRBJ2-7	.	TGTGCCAGTGGGCAGATCCGCTCCTACGAGCAGTACTTC	CASGQIRSYEQYF
14	TRBV10-3	.	TRBJ2-3	TRBD2	TGTGCCATAAGTTTGCGGGGGGAGTTGGGTACGCAGTATTTT	CAISLRGELGTQYF
15	TRBV7-9	.	TRBJ2-5	.	TGTGCCAGCAGCTCCCCCCAGGGGTACCAAGAGACCCAGTACTTC	CASSSPQGYQETQYF
13	TRBV11-1	.	TRBJ2-2	.	TGTGCCAGCAGCTTAATAGGGGCCGGGGAGCTGTTTTTT	CASSLIGAGELFF
18	TRBV7-8	few	TRBJ1-4	.	TGTGCCAGCAGCCCTCCCCTTCTAGCAGATGCAACTAATGAAAAACTGTTTTTT	CASSPPLLADATNEKLFF
14	TRBV11-1	.	TRBJ1-1	TRBD1	TGTGCCAGCAGCTCCGGGACAGCGAACACTGAAGCTTTCTTT	CASSSGTANTEAFF
15	TRBV6-5	.	TRBJ1-5	.	TGTGCCAGCAAGGAACAGTCCGGGGGTAATCAGCCCCAGCATTTT	CASKEQSGGNQPQHF
15	TRBV27	once	TRBJ2-1	.	TGTGCCAGCAGTTTAGGGGGCCCAGAGCTCAATGAGCAGTTCTTC	CASSLGGPELNEQFF
12	TRBV10-1	.	TRBJ2-7	.	TGCGCCAGCAGTGAGAGCTGGGACGAGCAGTACTTC	CASSESWDEQYF
12	TRBV27	.	TRBJ1-5	.	TGTGCCAGCAGTCCTTCCAATCAGCCCCAGCATTTT	CASSPSNQPQHF
13	TRBV2	.	TRBJ1-6	.	TGTGCCAGCCGACAGGACTTAGGTTCACCCCTCCACTTT	CASRQDLGSPLHF
14	TRBV15	.	TRBJ1-5	.	TGTGCCACCAGCACGGACTTGGGCAATCAGCCCCAGCATTTT	CATSTDLGNQPQHF
15	TRBV6-2/TRBV6-3	.	TRBJ2-2	TRBD1	TGTGCCAGCAGCCGTCGACAGGGATTTACCGGGGAGCTGTTTTTT	CASSRRQGFTGELFF
16	TRBV18	.	TRBJ1-1	TRBD1	TGTGCCAGCTCCCCAAGACAGGGTGGCAGGAACACTGAAGCTTTCTTT	CASSPRQGGRNTEAFF
16	TRBV19	.	TRBJ2-4	TRBD2	TGTGCCAGTAGTTCCTCAAAGCGGGGGTTAGAAAACATTCAGTACTTC	CASSSSKRGLENIQYF
16	TRBV7-8	.	TRBJ2-1	.	TGTGCCAGCAGCTTAAGTCCGGGACAATACTACAATGAGCAGTTCTTC	CASSLSPGQYYNEQFF
15	TRBV27	.	TRBJ1-3	.	TGTGCCAGCAGTCTCTCTTTCCACTCTGGAAACACCATATATTTT	CASSLSFHSGNTIYF
16	TRBV4-2	.	TRBJ2-5	TRBD2	TGTGCCAGCAGCCAAGCAGCGGGGGGACCAATGGAGACCCAGTACTTC	CASSQAAGGPMETQYF
12	TRBV4-2	.	TRBJ1-2	.	TGTGCCAGCAGGACGGGATTCGGCGGCTACACCTTC	CASRTGFGGYTF
16	TRBV18	.	TRBJ1-1	.	TGTGCCAGCTCACCAGGGTCCTCTCGTATGAACACTGAAGCTTTCTTT	CASSPGSSRMNTEAFF
13	TRBV30	.	TRBJ1-5	.	TGTGCCTGGAGTAGGGACCGAAATCAGCCCCAGCATTTT	CAWSRDRNQPQHF
13	TRBV25-1	.	TRBJ1-3	.	TGTGCCAGCAGTGGACTGAATGGAAACACCATATATTTT	CASSGLNGNTIYF
14	TRBV6-5	.	TRBJ1-3	.	TGTGCCAGCAGTTCCGGGCTGGGTGGAAACACCATATATTTT	CASSSGLGGNTIYF
14	TRBV7-2	few	TRBJ2-5	.	TGTGCCAGCAGCTCTCCCGGGGCGCAAGAGACCCAGTACTTC	CASSSPGAQETQYF
15	TRBV11-2	once	TRBJ1-1	TRBD1	TGTGCCAGCAGACAAAGGACAGGGGATGTCACTGAAGCTTTCTTT	CASRQRTGDVTEAFF
15	TRBV6-5	.	TRBJ2-7	TRBD1	TGTGCCAGCAGCCCCAGACAGGGTAGATCCTACGAGCAGTACTTC	CASSPRQGRSYEQYF
15	TRBV4-1	.	TRBJ2-2	.	TGCGCCAGCAGCCAAGTAGGGAGCCGACCCGGGGAGCTGTTTTTT	CASSQVGSRPGELFF
13	TRBV20-1	.	TRBJ2-1	.	TGCAGTGCTAGTTGGGGGAACGACAATGAGCAGTTCTTC	CSASWGNDNEQFF
13	TRBV10-1	.	TRBJ1-2	TRBD1	TGCGCCAGCAGCACCAACAGGGGAAGTGGCTACACCTTC	CASSTNRGSGYTF
15	TRBV18	.	TRBJ2-1	TRBD1	TGTGCCAGCTCACATCCGGGACAGGGCCACAATGAGCAGTTCTTC	CASSHPGQGHNEQFF
13	TRBV30	.	TRBJ1-5	.	TGTGCCTGGAGCCCGTCTAGATATCAGCCCCAGCATTTT	CAWSPSRYQPQHF
17	TRBV7-3	.	TRBJ2-7	TRBD2	TGTGCCAGCAGCTTAACGCATGGGACTAGCGGGGTGTACGAGCAGTACTTC	CASSLTHGTSGVYEQYF
14	TRBV29-1	.	TRBJ2-7	TRBD1	TGCAGCGTTGAGGCGACAGGGGAGACCTACGAGCAGTACTTC	CSVEATGETYEQYF
13	TRBV28	few	TRBJ2-5	.	TGTGCCAGCAGTGGTCGGCAGGAAGAGACCCAGTACTTC	CASSGRQEETQYF
21	TRBV5-1	.	TRBJ1-2	.	TGCGCCAGCAGAGGGAGGACCGCAATCGCGAAACCGGCTGGGACGACCTATGGCTACACCTTC	CASRGRTAIAKPAGTTYGYTF
17	TRBV4-1	.	TRBJ2-3	TRBD2	TGCGCCAGCAGCCAAGATCCAGGCGGGGGGGTCGCAGATACGCAGTATTTT	CASSQDPGGGVADTQYF
13	TRBV6-5	.	TRBJ2-7	TRBD2	TGTGCCATCTTAGCGGGGGGCGAGTACGAGCAGTACTTC	CAILAGGEYEQYF
15	TRBV11-2	.	TRBJ1-1	.	TGTGCCAGCAGCTTAGGAGTGTGGGATGAGGGTGAAGCTTTCTTT	CASSLGVWDEGEAFF
14	TRBV28	.	TRBJ1-1	TRBD1	TGTGCCAGCAGTTTGACAGGGTATAACACTGAAGCTTTCTTT	CASSLTGYNTEAFF
13	TRBV5-5	.	TRBJ2-5	.	TGTGCCAGCAGCTTGCTAGTATATGAGACCCAGTACTTC	CASSLLVYETQYF
16	TRBV20-1	.	TRBJ2-1	TRBD2	TGCAGTGCTAGTCTACTCACCGGGACTAGCTCCAATGAGCAGTTCTTC	CSASLLTGTSSNEQFF
14	TRBV5-5	.	TRBJ2-7	.	TGTGCCAGCAGCTTAAGACCGGACGCCTACGAGCAGTACTTC	CASSLRPDAYEQYF
13	TRBV27	.	TRBJ2-7	.	TGTGCCAGCAGTTTTGGACAGTTCTACGAGCAGTACTTC	CASSFGQFYEQYF
14	TRBV6-5	.	TRBJ1-4	.	TGTGCCAGCAGCCCCGTGGGGGGGAATGAAAAACTGTTTTTT	CASSPVGGNEKLFF
15	TRBV7-7	.	TRBJ1-3	.	TGTGCTAGCAGCTTAGCCAGGGGAGCTGGAAACACCATATATTTT	CASSLARGAGNTIYF
15	TRBV24-1	.	TRBJ2-3	TRBD2	TGTGCCACCAGTGAATCAGGACTAGTTTCAGATACGCAGTATTTT	CATSESGLVSDTQYF
13	TRBV6-5	once	TRBJ2-7	.	TGTGCCAGCACGGGGCTACCACTCTACGAGCAGTACTTC	CASTGLPLYEQYF